This T cell receptor beta chain derives from a study of T cell responses to AZD1222 COVID-19 vaccine. Some clones are missing from TCRdb's copy, which holds only in-frame ones; the method was immunoSEQ multiplex PCR. The table includes 120,000 to 150,000 clones, about 91% detected once. CDR1 SQVTM and CDR2 ANQGSEA come from the germline V gene. V was clipped by 2 bases and J by 2 bases, with 3 bases between them. The CDR3 is made up of 12 amino acids. Notes on the study in general: Along spike, vaccine-associated CD4 TCRs were found throughout, with dominance at 160-218 and 743-854. Spike-specific TCR breadth and depth both grew after two AZD1222 doses.

This clone came up once. Its cognate antigen is unknown. The source of this sequence is an adult in good health. The genes are TRBV29-1 and TRBJ2-2; D is unclear. Sequencing used peripheral blood, obtained on day 0 of AZD1222 vaccination. CDR3 nucleotides: TGCAGCGTTGAAACTAACACCGGGGAGCTGTTTTTT. Protein sequence: CSVETNTGELFF.